Sample share makes the clone carrying this T cell receptor beta chain medium-sized. Germline CDR1 GTSNPN, CDR2 SVGIG (reference sequence). Losses at the gene ends were 6 bases for V and 0 bases for J; bases not matched to a gene: 10. The CDR3 is made up of 16 amino acids. From roughly 390 ng of RNA, a library with molecular barcoded alpha/delta and beta/gamma adaptors was made. TCRdb re-called the reads through MiXCR, storing one row per CDR3 protein. The sample records about 10,000 distinct CDR3 sequences, roughly 15% being singletons. The sample is drawn from a study of read filtering for tumor transcriptome and immune sequencing. Study in general: R-ISS stage counts were fewer than ten for I, roughly 15 for II, six or seven for III. DNase treatment preceded whole-transcriptome library preparation.

The chain joins TRBV30 to TRBJ2-2; TRBD1 agrees at 7 bases. The receptor was derived from a donor at least 40 years old with multiple myeloma. Sequenced: a population of CD138-negative cells sorted from bone marrow. CDR3 nucleotide sequence: TGTGCCTGTAGAACCGGGACAGACGCGAACACCGGGGAGCTGTTTTTT. It encodes CACRTGTDANTGELFF.